The clone carrying this T cell receptor beta chain has only one observation. Its antigen remains unidentified. TCR beta VDJ combinations and CDR3 sequences were profiled from genomic DNA. MiXCR was run by TCRdb on the reads, yielding one entry per CDR3 protein. The repertoire holds under 250,000 distinct CDR3 sequences, with 34% as singletons. Trimming took 9 bases from V and 5 from J, leaving 17 bases between them. The CDR3 extends over 15 amino acids. The V gene's germline CDR1 is SNHLY and CDR2 FYNNEI. The record originates from a study of CD8+CD57+ T cells in acquired aplastic anemia. Study information: DNA per sorted CD4+ or CD8+ sample ranged about 0.2 to 30 ug, averaging around 3.1 ug. An average of about 9.8 million reads for CD4+ cells was obtained from healthy donors.

The study's findings and limits: Found in both controls and patients were 25 to 35 CD8+ CDR3 sequences. Patients did not significantly differ from controls in CD8+ Simpson's diversity.

The sequencing input was sorted CD4+, CD8+, or CD8+CD57+ T cells (not recorded which) from PBMCs. This sequence was found in a human donor in good health, serving as a control. The chain is built from TRBV2 and TRBJ1-6, with no clear D. The CDR3 is CARRQVAANNSPLHF. The DNA for the CDR3 is TGTGCCAGGCGCCAGGTGGCAGCGAATAATTCACCCCTCCACTTT.